Shown below are 9 T cell receptor beta chains from a single sample sequenced in a study of identical twins. TCRdb ran MiXCR on the 5' RACE reads and lists one entry per CDR3 protein. Counted here are some 1,700,000 distinct CDR3 sequences, around a third occurring once; the ten biggest clones make up over 0.25%. The specimen was cord blood. The origin of the receptors is a newborn girl in good health.

This chain joins TRBV28 and TRBJ2-2; 8 positions match TRBD1. CDR1 and CDR2 from the germline V gene are MDHEN and SYDVKM. V gave up 10 bases and J gave up 1 base; unmatched junction bases: 17. CDR3 length equals 18 residues. In nucleotides, the CDR3 is TGTGCCACATTAATCCGAGCCTCAGGACAGGGGAACACCGGGGAGCTGTTTTTT. Translating it yields CATLIRASGQGNTGELFF.

Of note for this clonotype: Its ends do not fully match the called genes, so a read error is possible. The chain combines TRBV5-1 with TRBJ2-1; D ambiguous. Germline CDR1 is SGHRS and CDR2 is YFSETQ. The CDR3 is made up of 14 amino acids. The CDR3 DNA reads as TGCGCCAGCAGCTTACAACTCTCCTGCAATGAGCAGTTCTTC. Protein product: CASSLQLSCNEQFF.

This chain uses TRBV5-1 with TRBJ1-1; the D gene is possibly TRBD1 (5 bases). V was shortened by 0 bases and J by 0 bases, with 9 bases between the two germline ends. The CDR3 is made up of 15 amino acids. The germline V gene has CDR1 SGHRS and CDR2 YFSETQ. The DNA of the CDR3 is TGCGCCAGCAGCTTGGGTTCAGGGATGAACACTGAAGCTTTCTTT. This codes for CASSLGSGMNTEAFF.

The V and J genes are TRBV20-1 and TRBJ2-3; D is ambiguous. CDR1 and CDR2 (germline): DFQATT, SNEGSKA (reference sequence). The CDR3 sequence is 11 residues long. The V and J ends lost 6 bases and 6 bases respectively, with 10 bases between them. CDR3 in DNA: TGCAGTGCCCCGGGCGCGGATACGCAGTATTTT. Its translation: CSAPGADTQYF.

V usage is TRBV4-1 and J usage is TRBJ2-3, with a possible D match to TRBD2 (5 bases). Germline V CDR1 and CDR2: MGHRA, YSYEKL. CDR3 length: 14 residues. The ends were cut back, 0 bases at V and 6 bases at J, with 10 bases in the middle. The chain's CDR3 is CASSQDPSRDTQYF. Written as DNA, the CDR3 is TGCGCCAGCAGCCAAGATCCTAGCAGGGATACGCAGTATTTT.

This rearrangement joins TRBV5-1 to TRBJ2-7, with D tentatively TRBD2 (5 bases). Germline V lookup: CDR1 SGHRS, CDR2 YFSETQ. The CDR3 length is 14 residues. Trimming removed 2 bases at V and 2 bases at J, with 11 bases between. The CDR3 DNA reads as TGCGCCAGCAGCTTCTATGACTATGCCTACGAGCAGTACTTC. Its protein is CASSFYDYAYEQYF.

The rearrangement joins TRBV20-1 to TRBJ2-5; unclear D gene. The V gene lost 5 bases and the J gene lost 0 bases, with 19 bases spanning the gap. The CDR3 length is 16 residues. Per the germline V gene, CDR1 is DFQATT and CDR2 is SNEGSKA (reference sequence). CDR3 region: CSASGYGVGYQETQYF. CDR3 DNA sequence: TGCAGTGCTTCTGGGTACGGAGTGGGGTACCAAGAGACCCAGTACTTC.

This sequence joins TRBV10-3 and TRBJ2-4; 9 nucleotides line up with TRBD2. The CDR3 is made up of 13 amino acids. Germline loops: CDR1 ENHRY, CDR2 SYGVKD. The V and J ends lost 4 bases and 12 bases, in that order; junction bases with no gene match: 7. CDR3 DNA: TGTGCCATCAGTGGGACTAGCGTAATGCGTCAGTACTTC. It encodes CAISGTSVMRQYF.

The chain has TRBV5-1 and TRBJ2-3, with 8 bases fitting TRBD2. With V trimmed by 0 bases and J by 4 bases, 7 bases remained unmatched. Germline V gene lookup returns CDR1 SGHRS and CDR2 YFSETQ. This CDR3 region has 16 residues. CDR3 protein: CASSLAPAGVADTQYF. The CDR3 nucleotides read TGCGCCAGCAGCTTGGCTCCAGCGGGGGTCGCAGATACGCAGTATTTT.